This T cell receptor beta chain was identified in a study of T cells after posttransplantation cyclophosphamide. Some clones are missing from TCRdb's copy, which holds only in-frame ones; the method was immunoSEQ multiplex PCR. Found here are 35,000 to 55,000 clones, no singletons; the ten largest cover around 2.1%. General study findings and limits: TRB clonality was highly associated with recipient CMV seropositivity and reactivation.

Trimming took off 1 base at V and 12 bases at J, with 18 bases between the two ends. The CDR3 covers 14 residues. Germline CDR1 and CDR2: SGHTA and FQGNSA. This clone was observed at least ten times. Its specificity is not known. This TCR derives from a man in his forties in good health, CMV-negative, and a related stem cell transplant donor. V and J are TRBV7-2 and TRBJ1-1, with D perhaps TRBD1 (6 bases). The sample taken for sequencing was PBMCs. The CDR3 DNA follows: TGTGCCAGCAGCTTAGATATTGGTTCAGGGGAGACTTTCTTT. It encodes CASSLDIGSGETFF.